The 18 T cell receptor beta chains given below trace back to one sample, sequenced in a study of T cells in Graves' hyperthyroidism and ophthalmopathy. Amplification of TCR beta CDR3 regions was performed using RNA transcripts as template. First-round RT-PCR with HTBI primers amplified the TCR CDR3 region. TCRdb ran MiXCR on the multiplex PCR reads and lists one entry per CDR3 protein. This sample has about 46,000 distinct CDR3 sequences, with roughly 49% found just once. The source material was peripheral blood or thyroid tissue (not recorded which). All receptors derive from a woman aged 45-60 years with Graves' hyperthyroidism.

V is TRBV11-2 and J is TRBJ1-2, with TRBD1 matching 8 bases. Per germline, CDR1 SGHAT and CDR2 FQNNGV. Trimming took 2 bases from V and 6 from J; bases not matched to a gene: 11. The CDR3 is made up of 16 amino acids. The CDR3 sequence: CASSLSLGQETHGYTF. In nucleotides, the CDR3 is TGTGCCAGCAGCTTATCACTGGGACAGGAGACTCATGGCTACACCTTC.

This sequence joins TRBV20-1 and TRBJ2-5; the match to TRBD1 covers 9 bases. J was trimmed by 4 bases and V by 1 base; bases with no gene match: 7. This CDR3 contains 15 residues. Germline V CDR1 and CDR2: DFQATT, SNEGSKA (reference sequence). The CDR3 DNA is TGCAGTGCTAGAGGGGACAGGGACCACCGAGAGACCCAGTACTTC. It encodes CSARGDRDHRETQYF.

This clonotype occurred once. This chain uses TRBV9 with TRBJ2-7; 9 nucleotides align to TRBD2. CDR1 and CDR2 (germline): SGDLS, YYNGEE. With V trimmed by 4 bases and J by 6 bases, 11 bases remained unmatched. The CDR3 is made up of 15 amino acids. DNA of the CDR3: TGTGCCAGCAGCCCTCGCGCGGGAGGGCCGGGCGAGCAGTACTTC. Its translation is CASSPRAGGPGEQYF.

The CDR3 spells CASTYNDSPLHF. DNA for the CDR3: TGTGCCAGCACGTATAACGATTCACCCCTCCACTTT. V usage is TRBV25-1 and J usage is TRBJ1-6; D unresolved. Germline lookup yields CDR1 MGHDK and CDR2 SYGVNS. V lost 7 bases, J lost 8 bases, and 9 bases lay in between. The CDR3 runs 12 residues.

The chain recombines TRBV20-1 with TRBJ1-1; a weak D match, TRBD1 (5 bases). Trimming took off 2 bases at V and 1 base at J, with 8 bases between the two ends. The CDR3 consists of 13 residues. The germline V gene has CDR1 DFQATT and CDR2 SNEGSKA (reference sequence). DNA for the CDR3: TGCAGTGCTAGAAGGGACGGGAACACTGAAGCTTTCTTT. Encoded protein: CSARRDGNTEAFF.

This clonotype was detected ten times or more. CDR3 coding DNA: TGTGCCAGCAGTTTACCGGGGGCAAGGAACGAGCAGTACTTC. This codes for CASSLPGARNEQYF. The gene calls are TRBV28 and TRBJ2-7; tentatively, D is TRBD1 or TRBD2 (6 bases each). Trimming cost V 2 bases and J 5 bases, with 13 bases left between them. Looked up from germline, CDR1 is MDHEN and CDR2 is SYDVKM. The CDR3 covers 14 residues.

The chain uses TRBV7-8 and TRBJ2-5; 9 bases align to TRBD1. CDR3 length equals 16 residues. Losses at the gene ends were 4 bases for V and 5 bases for J; bases not matched to a gene: 11. The germline V gene encodes CDR1 SGHVS and CDR2 FQNEAQ. CDR3 DNA: TGTGCCAGCAGCTCGGGACAGGGCGGCACCGGGGAGACCCAGTACTTC. Encoded protein: CASSSGQGGTGETQYF.

This clonotype was found a few times. The DNA for the CDR3 is TGTGCCAGCAGTTTGGTCGGGGTCAGCAATCAGCCCCAGCATTTT. The encoded protein is CASSLVGVSNQPQHF. The rearrangement uses TRBV28 and TRBJ1-5; D remains unclear. Trimming cost V 3 bases and J 1 base, with 10 bases left between them. The CDR3 has 15 amino acids. Germline V gene data show CDR1 as MDHEN and CDR2 as SYDVKM.

The J gene is TRBJ2-7, the V gene TRBV10-3, with 13 positions matching TRBD2. The J segment lost 3 bases and the V segment lost 4 bases, leaving 0 bases of the junction unmatched. The germline V gene has CDR1 ENHRY and CDR2 SYGVKD. The CDR3 sequence is 14 residues long. The CDR3 bases are TGTGCCATCAGTGGGACTAGCGGGAGCTACGAGCAGTACTTC. Amino acids: CAISGTSGSYEQYF.

Many counts were recorded for this clonotype. The gene calls are TRBV15 and TRBJ1-2, with D unresolved. Germline loops: CDR1 LNHNV, CDR2 YYDKDF (reference sequence). V dropped 4 bases and J dropped 4 bases, with 10 bases sitting between them. The CDR3 loop spans 13 amino acids. CDR3 sequence reads: CATSTGDGYGYTF. CDR3 DNA sequence: TGTGCCACCAGCACGGGCGATGGCTATGGCTACACCTTC.

This clonotype was found many times. The chain recombines TRBV12-3 or TRBV12-4 with TRBJ1-5; 7 bases align to TRBD1. The CDR3 is made up of 17 amino acids. J was trimmed by 7 bases and V by 6 bases; bases with no gene match: 18. The CDR3 region is CASRPDTPATGRQPQHF. DNA of the CDR3: TGTGCCAGCAGACCTGATACCCCCGCGACAGGGAGACAGCCCCAGCATTTT.

This chain joins TRBV6-1 and TRBJ2-1; D unclear. The CDR3 consists of 15 residues. V lost 4 bases, J lost 0 bases, and 10 bases lay in between. Germline V gene data show CDR1 as MNHNS and CDR2 as SASEGT. CDR3 in amino acids: CASSGLGHSYNEQFF. In nucleotides, the CDR3 is TGTGCCAGCAGTGGGCTGGGTCACTCCTACAATGAGCAGTTCTTC.

The chain couples TRBV6-5 to TRBJ1-6, with 7 bases fitting TRBD1. From germline, CDR1 is MNHEY and CDR2 SVGAGI. This CDR3 region has 18 residues. Trimming removed 0 bases from V and 4 bases from J; junction bases left unmatched: 9. The CDR3 DNA reads as TGTGCCAGCAGTTACTCGACAGGGCCGAGCTCTTATAATTCACCCCTCCACTTT. It translates to CASSYSTGPSSYNSPLHF.

This clonotype has a count of ten or more. This rearrangement joins TRBV3-1 to TRBJ1-4; D gene ambiguous. The length of the CDR3 is 12 residues. V lost 8 bases to trimming and J lost 8 bases, with 12 bases between them. Per the germline V gene, CDR1 is LGHDT and CDR2 is YNNKEL (reference sequence). The CDR3 is CASGRVAEKLFF. DNA for the CDR3: TGTGCCAGCGGGCGGGTGGCCGAAAAACTGTTTTTT.

This clonotype was counted at least ten times. The chain joins TRBV20-1 to TRBJ2-6; 7 bases fit TRBD1. V lost 6 bases to trimming and J lost 0 bases; unmatched junction nucleotides: 8. CDR1 DFQATT and CDR2 SNEGSKA come from the germline V gene (reference sequence). The CDR3 totals 16 residues. The CDR3 bases are TGCAGTGCCCCCGGGACAGTGCGCTCTGGGGCCAACGTCCTGACTTTC. This gives the protein CSAPGTVRSGANVLTF.

As concerns this clonotype: One end of the junction fails to match germline, which may point to a read error. The genes are TRBV3-1 and TRBJ2-5; no definite D call. There are 14 residues in the CDR3. Germline loops: CDR1 LGHDT, CDR2 YNNKEL (reference sequence). The CDR3: CAGSVGPIQETQYF. For the CDR3, the DNA is TGTGCCGGCAGCGTAGGACCGATACAAGAGACCCAGTACTTC.

This clonotype appeared many times. This chain links TRBV20-1 with TRBJ2-7; maybe TRBD1 (6 bases). The CDR3 is 14 residues long. The germline V gene has CDR1 DFQATT and CDR2 SNEGSKA (reference sequence). V was trimmed by 6 bases and J by 6 bases, leaving 21 bases between them. This chain's CDR3 is CSAPVGTRSAEQYF. Here the CDR3 DNA reads TGCAGTGCCCCAGTGGGGACACGATCTGCCGAGCAGTACTTC.

The chain combines TRBV3-1 with TRBJ1-2, with D uncertain. The CDR3 runs 15 residues. The germline V gene has CDR1 LGHDT and CDR2 YNNKEL (reference sequence). V was pared by 2 bases and J by 2 bases, with 12 bases between. CDR3 residues: CASSQYNSENYGYTF. The CDR3, as DNA: TGTGCCAGCAGCCAATATAACAGCGAAAACTATGGCTACACCTTC.